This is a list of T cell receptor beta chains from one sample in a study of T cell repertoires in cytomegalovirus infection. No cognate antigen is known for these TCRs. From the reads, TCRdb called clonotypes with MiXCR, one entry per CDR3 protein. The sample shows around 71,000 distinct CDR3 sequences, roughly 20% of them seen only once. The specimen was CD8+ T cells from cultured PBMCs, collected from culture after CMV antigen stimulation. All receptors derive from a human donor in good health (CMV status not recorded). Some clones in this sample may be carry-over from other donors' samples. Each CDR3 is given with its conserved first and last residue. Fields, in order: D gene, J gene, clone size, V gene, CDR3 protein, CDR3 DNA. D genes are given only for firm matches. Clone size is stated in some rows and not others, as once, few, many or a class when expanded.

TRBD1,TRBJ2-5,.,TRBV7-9,CASSSPGGQGRETQYF,TGTGCCAGCAGCTCACCAGGCGGACAGGGGAGGGAGACCCAGTACTTC
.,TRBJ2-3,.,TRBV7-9,CASSLVSQRSSTDTQYF,TGTGCCAGCAGCTTAGTATCCCAACGGTCTAGCACAGATACGCAGTATTTT
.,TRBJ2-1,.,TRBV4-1,CASSPGGSYNEQFF,TGCGCCAGCAGCCCAGGGGGGTCCTACAATGAGCAGTTCTTC
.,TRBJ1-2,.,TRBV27,CASSLSVAGSDYGYTF,TGTGCCAGCAGTTTATCGGTGGCAGGGTCCGACTATGGCTACACCTTC
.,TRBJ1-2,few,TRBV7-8,CASSLMGGLNGYTF,TGTGCCAGCAGCTTAATGGGGGGGCTTAACGGCTACACCTTC
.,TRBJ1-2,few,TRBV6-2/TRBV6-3,CASSYPNGVYTF,TGTGCCAGCAGTTACCCGAACGGTGTCTACACCTTC
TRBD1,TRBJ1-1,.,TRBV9,CASSDGTGVPEAFF,TGTGCCAGCAGCGACGGGACAGGGGTGCCTGAAGCTTTCTTT
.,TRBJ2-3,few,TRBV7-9,CASSPVQGRSGTDTQYF,TGTGCCAGCAGCCCCGTACAGGGCCGTAGTGGCACAGATACGCAGTATTTT
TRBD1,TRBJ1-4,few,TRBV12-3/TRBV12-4,CASSSRQGAIEKLFF,TGTGCCAGCAGTTCTCGACAGGGAGCAATCGAAAAACTGTTTTTT
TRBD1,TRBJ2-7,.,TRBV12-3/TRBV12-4,CASSPRTGSSYEQYF,TGTGCCAGCAGCCCTAGGACAGGGAGCTCCTACGAGCAGTACTTC
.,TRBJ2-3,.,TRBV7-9,CASSLLKTPPDTQYF,TGTGCCAGCAGCTTACTAAAGACTCCTCCAGATACGCAGTATTTT
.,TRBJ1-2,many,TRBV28,CASRSPTRHADYGYTF,TGTGCCAGCAGATCACCAACCCGACACGCCGACTATGGCTACACCTTC
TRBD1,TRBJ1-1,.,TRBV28,CASSVYRGPNTEAFF,TGTGCCAGCAGTGTTTACAGGGGACCGAACACTGAAGCTTTCTTT
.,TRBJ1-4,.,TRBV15,CATSNGGTVGEKLFF,TGTGCCACCAGCAACGGCGGGACGGTCGGTGAAAAACTGTTTTTT
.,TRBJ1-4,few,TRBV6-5,CASSLQGTNEKLFF,TGTGCCAGCAGTCTTCAGGGAACTAATGAAAAACTGTTTTTT
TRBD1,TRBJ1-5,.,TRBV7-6,CASSERQGRQPQHF,TGTGCCAGCAGCGAGAGACAGGGGCGACAGCCCCAGCATTTT
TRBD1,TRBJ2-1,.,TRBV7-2,CASSLAVQGARYEQFF,TGTGCCAGCAGCTTAGCGGTACAGGGGGCGAGATACGAGCAGTTCTTC
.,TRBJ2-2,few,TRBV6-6,CASSYQRTVPNTGELFF,TGTGCCAGCAGTTATCAACGGACCGTACCTAACACCGGGGAGCTGTTTTTT
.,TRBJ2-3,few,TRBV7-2,CASSFRGAGTDTQYF,TGTGCCAGCAGCTTTCGGGGGGCCGGCACAGATACGCAGTATTTT
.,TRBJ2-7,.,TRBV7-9,CASSPSHEQYF,TGTGCCAGCAGTCCCAGTCACGAGCAGTACTTC
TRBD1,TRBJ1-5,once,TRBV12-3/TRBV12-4,CASSVVQGNQPQHF,TGTGCCAGCAGTGTAGTACAGGGGAATCAGCCCCAGCATTTT
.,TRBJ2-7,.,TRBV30,CAWSVPPVGTSEQYF,TGTGCCTGGAGTGTACCCCCGGTCGGAACCAGCGAGCAGTACTTC
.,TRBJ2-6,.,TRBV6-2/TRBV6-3,CASGAALMSGANVLTF,TGTGCCAGCGGTGCGGCTCTGATGTCTGGGGCCAACGTCCTGACTTTC
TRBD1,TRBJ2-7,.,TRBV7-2,CASSFSGTGGYEQYF,TGTGCCAGCAGCTTCTCCGGGACAGGGGGCTACGAGCAGTACTTC